The 28 T cell receptor beta chains below were found in one sample sequenced in a study of control samples from healthy donors and cancer patients. The repertoire was sequenced with immunoSEQ multiplex PCR; TCRdb's copy has only in-frame clones and lacks some. The table has under 20,000 clones, 80% to 85% seen once. The sequencing input was PBMCs. These receptors were obtained from an elderly man with head and neck cancer.

This clone turned up a few times. This chain links TRBV7-9 with TRBJ2-5; 7 bases align to TRBD2. Germline values: CDR1 SEHNR, CDR2 FQNEAQ (reference sequence). CDR3 size: 15 residues. J was trimmed by 5 bases and V by 4 bases; bases with no gene match: 10. CDR3 DNA sequence: TGTGCCAGCAGCTCGGAAAGCGGGATACATGAGACCCAGTACTTC. Protein product: CASSSESGIHETQYF.

The chain recombines TRBV27 with TRBJ1-3; no firm D call. Germline CDR1 is MNHEY and CDR2 is SMNVEV (reference sequence). CDR3 size: 15 residues. With 5 bases removed from V and 0 bases from J, the gap between germline ends came to 11 bases. The CDR3: CASSPRVDSGNTIYF. CDR3 nucleotide sequence: TGTGCCAGCAGTCCCAGAGTGGACTCTGGAAACACCATATATTTT.

The chain employs TRBV29-1 and TRBJ2-1; TRBD1 aligns across 10 bases. V was pared by 2 bases and J by 0 bases, with 7 bases of the junction left unmatched. Germline V gives CDR1 SQVTM, CDR2 ANQGSEA. The CDR3 is made up of 17 amino acids. As DNA, the CDR3 is TGCAGCGTTGAACCGGGACAGGGGACCTTCTCCTACAATGAGCAGTTCTTC. Protein: CSVEPGQGTFSYNEQFF.

V and J are TRBV3-1 (or the pseudogene TRBV3-2) and TRBJ2-7, with TRBD2 matching 8 bases. CDR1 is LGHDT, CDR2 YNNKEL, per germline (reference sequence). Germline trimming cut 7 bases from V and 1 base from J; bases unmatched to any gene: 6. The CDR3 consists of 14 residues. CDR3: CASTAGGASYEQYF. In DNA form, the CDR3 reads TGTGCCAGCACTGCCGGGGGGGCATCCTACGAGCAGTACTTC.

This chain connects TRBV11-2 to TRBJ2-7, with unresolved D. Germline lookup yields CDR1 SGHAT and CDR2 FQNNGV. CDR3 size: 14 residues. The V end was cut by 2 bases, the J end by 1 base, with 9 bases between. The CDR3 DNA sequence: TGTGCCAGCAGCTTATCGTCAGAATCCTACGAGCAGTACTTC. Translated: CASSLSSESYEQYF.

V usage is TRBV2 and J usage is TRBJ2-1, with TRBD2 identical over 8 bases. V lost 8 bases to trimming and J lost 4 bases; unmatched junction nucleotides: 7. The CDR3 has 14 amino acids. The germline CDR1 and CDR2 sequences are SNHLY and FYNNEI. The CDR3 region is CASSREGLYNEQFF. Written as DNA, the CDR3 is TGTGCCAGCTCCCGGGAGGGCCTTTACAATGAGCAGTTCTTC.

CDR3 nucleotide sequence: TGTGCCAGCAGCACCGGACAGGGCAATACGCAGTATTTT. Its protein product is CASSTGQGNTQYF. The chain uses TRBV5-6 and TRBJ2-3; 8 bases map to TRBD1. The CDR3 has 13 amino acids. The V segment lost 4 bases and the J segment 7 bases; nucleotides outside the gene matches: 5. Germline V lookup: CDR1 SGHDT, CDR2 YYEEEE.

This sequence joins TRBV5-1 and TRBJ1-1; D is ambiguous. The V gene lost 4 bases and the J gene lost 1 base, with 8 bases spanning the gap. CDR3 length equals 13 residues. Germline lookup yields CDR1 SGHRS and CDR2 YFSETQ. CDR3 in amino acids: CASSLGGNTEAFF. The CDR3 DNA is TGCGCCAGCAGCCTTGGCGGGAACACTGAAGCTTTCTTT.

The rearrangement joins TRBV5-1 to TRBJ2-1; 14 bases are shared with TRBD2. Trimming at V came to 2 bases and at J to 3 bases, leaving 10 bases not matched to a gene. Germline-derived CDR1 and CDR2 are SGHRS and YFSETQ. The CDR3 runs to 19 residues. For the CDR3, the DNA is TGCGCCAGCAGCTTTCGACTAGCGGGGGGGCCATTAGACTACAATGAGCAGTTCTTC. Protein: CASSFRLAGGPLDYNEQFF.

The chain combines TRBV4-3 with TRBJ1-2; D not resolved. In germline, CDR1 is LGHNA, CDR2 YSLEER. V was pared by 0 bases and J by 5 bases, with 13 bases between. The CDR3 is 15 residues long. The CDR3 here is CASSQDWSGGYGYTF. For the CDR3, the DNA is TGCGCCAGCAGCCAAGACTGGTCAGGAGGGTATGGCTACACCTTC.

This clone was observed a handful of times. The chain joins TRBV9 to TRBJ1-1; 7 bases are a match to TRBD1. The V gene end was trimmed by 0 bases and the J gene end by 2 bases; junction bases not matched to a gene: 1. Per the germline V gene, CDR1 is SGDLS and CDR2 is YYNGEE. CDR3 length: 14 residues. The CDR3 coding sequence is TGTGCCAGCAGCGTAGCAGGGGGAAACACTGAAGCTTTCTTT. Translation gives CASSVAGGNTEAFF.

This clone was counted only a few times. V usage is TRBV9 and J usage is TRBJ2-1; TRBD2 aligns across 9 bases. CDR1 and CDR2 (germline): SGDLS, YYNGEE. V trimming: 0 bases; J trimming: 4 bases; junction bases outside the gene matches: 2. The CDR3 has 15 residues. The CDR3 sequence: CASSVGGGGYNEQFF. The CDR3 DNA reads TGTGCCAGCAGCGTAGGCGGGGGGGGTTACAATGAGCAGTTCTTC.

The table lists this clone with a few counts. The chain joins TRBV5-1 to TRBJ2-3; unclear D gene. Trimming removed 4 bases at V and 0 bases at J, with 12 bases between. The germline gives CDR1 SGHRS, CDR2 YFSETQ. The CDR3 is 15 amino acids. CDR3: CASSTRTSSTDTQYF. For the CDR3, the DNA is TGCGCCAGCAGCACTCGGACCTCTAGCACAGATACGCAGTATTTT.

The chain has TRBV13 and TRBJ1-6; D call uncertain. Germline assignment: CDR1 PRHDT and CDR2 FYEKMQ (reference sequence). The V end was cut by 5 bases, the J end by 0 bases, with 5 bases between. The CDR3 is 14 residues long. This chain's CDR3 is CASSGSSYNSPLHF. The CDR3 nucleotides read TGTGCCAGCAGCGGGAGCTCCTATAATTCACCCCTCCACTTT.

The chain carries TRBV4-1 and TRBJ2-7; TRBD1 aligns across 7 bases. CDR3 size: 15 residues. J gave up 3 bases and V 0 bases, and 5 bases lay outside the gene matches. CDR1 and CDR2 (germline): MGHRA, YSYEKL. CDR3 sequence: CASSQDLYRGYEQYF. CDR3 coding DNA: TGCGCCAGCAGCCAAGATCTGTACAGGGGCTACGAGCAGTACTTC.

The chain joins TRBV5-4 to TRBJ2-1; 8 bases line up with TRBD2. The germline gives CDR1 SGHNT, CDR2 YYREEE (reference sequence). V lost 1 base, J lost 7 bases, and 4 bases stayed unmatched. CDR3 length: 14 residues. DNA for the CDR3: TGTGCCAGCAGCTTGCGCGGACTAGCTAATGAGCAGTTCTTC. It codes for CASSLRGLANEQFF.

Only one count was recorded for this clone. The chain has TRBV2 and TRBJ2-7; 9 nucleotides agree with TRBD2. Losses at the gene ends were 4 bases for V and 4 bases for J; bases not matched to a gene: 5. The CDR3 has 14 residues. Germline V gene data show CDR1 as SNHLY and CDR2 as FYNNEI. CDR3 sequence: CASSGAGLAYEQYF. In DNA form, the CDR3 reads TGTGCCAGCAGTGGGGCGGGACTAGCTTACGAGCAGTACTTC.

This clone was counted only a few times. The chain links TRBV6-6 to TRBJ1-1; D gene ambiguous. The germline V and J ends were trimmed by 4 bases and 8 bases, with 14 bases remaining between them. There are 13 residues in the CDR3. The germline CDR1 and CDR2 sequences are MNHNY and SVGAGI (reference sequence). The CDR3 DNA sequence: TGTGCCAGCAGTTTCCCCCCGACGGTGGAAGCTTTCTTT. The encoded protein is CASSFPPTVEAFF.

V gene TRBV3-1 (or the pseudogene TRBV3-2) combines with J gene TRBJ1-1, with D hard to call. V shed 3 bases and J shed 5 bases, with 10 bases lying between them. Germline CDR1 is LGHDT and CDR2 is YNNKEL (reference sequence). The CDR3 extends over 13 amino acids. The CDR3 nucleotides read TGTGCCAGCAGCCAGGGCGGTGGAACTGAAGCTTTCTTT. Translating gives CASSQGGGTEAFF.

This clone was picked up one time. The chain joins TRBV7-2 to TRBJ2-3; D gene ambiguous. CDR3 size: 12 residues. V gave up 0 bases and J gave up 11 bases, with 9 bases separating them. Germline loops: CDR1 SGHTA, CDR2 FQGNSA. The CDR3 protein is CASSLADRRQYF. The DNA of the CDR3 is TGTGCCAGCAGCTTAGCGGATCGAAGGCAGTATTTT.

The gene calls are TRBV9 and TRBJ2-1; D not certain. Trimming shortened V by 0 bases and J by 9 bases, and 7 bases separated the two germline ends. This CDR3 spans 12 amino acids. Germline-derived CDR1 and CDR2 are SGDLS and YYNGEE. CDR3 coding DNA: TGTGCCAGCAGCGTAGCTAATGGTGAGCAGTTCTTC. This encodes CASSVANGEQFF. The full variable domain, its missing parts supplied by reference TRBV9 and TRBJ2-1, is DSGVTQTPKHLITATGQRVTLRCSPRSGDLSVYWYQQSLDQGLQFLIQYYNGEERAKGNILERFSAQQFPDLHSELNLSSLELGDSALYFCASSVANGEQFFGPGTRLTVL.

Note on this clone: This same CDR3 is encoded by further DNA sequences in the sample. The chain recombines TRBV10-3 with TRBJ2-1; D is undetermined. The CDR3 is made up of 14 amino acids. Germline lookup yields CDR1 ENHRY and CDR2 SYGVKD. Trimming cost V 4 bases and J 0 bases, with 7 bases left between them. Here the CDR3 DNA reads TGTGCCATCAGTGGCTGGAGCTCCTACAATGAGCAGTTCTTC. Protein product: CAISGWSSYNEQFF.

This chain joins TRBV10-3 and TRBJ1-5, with TRBD1 identical over 9 bases. The CDR3 has 16 amino acids. J was trimmed by 5 bases and V by 0 bases; bases with no gene match: 5. CDR1 and CDR2 (germline): ENHRY, SYGVKD. The CDR3 loop is CAISESYGQGHQPQHF. The CDR3 coding sequence is TGTGCCATCAGTGAGTCGTACGGACAGGGGCATCAGCCCCAGCATTTT.

The chain is built from TRBV9 and TRBJ2-2; D call uncertain. V was shortened by 1 base and J by 4 bases, with 8 bases between the two germline ends. This CDR3 comprises 14 residues. Germline CDR1 is SGDLS and CDR2 is YYNGEE. CDR3 coding DNA: TGTGCCAGCAGCGTATCGGAATCCACCGGGGAGCTGTTTTTT. It translates to CASSVSESTGELFF.

The V call is TRBV14, the J call TRBJ2-7, with 7 bases lining up with TRBD2. V lost 3 bases, J lost 3 bases, and 5 bases stayed unmatched. CDR3 length: 14 amino acids. CDR1 is SGHDN and CDR2 is FVKESK in the germline V gene. The CDR3, as DNA: TGTGCCAGCAGCCACTCTAGCGGAGACTACGAGCAGTACTTC. It specifies CASSHSSGDYEQYF. Looking up the rest from reference TRBV14 and TRBJ2-7 gives the full variable domain: EAGVTQFPSHSVIEKGQTVTLRCDPISGHDNLYWYRRVMGKEIKFLLHFVKESKQDESGMPNNRFLAERTGGTYSTLKVQPAELEDSGVYFCASSHSSGDYEQYFGPGTRLTVT.

The CDR3 is CASSPREDFNEQYF. The CDR3 region has the DNA TGTGCCAGCAGCCCCAGGGAGGATTTCAACGAGCAGTACTTC. The chain is built from TRBV6-5 and TRBJ2-7; a weak D match, TRBD2 (6 bases). Germline assignment: CDR1 MNHEY and CDR2 SVGAGI. The CDR3 runs to 14 residues. Deletions cut 6 bases from V and 5 bases from J, with 17 bases between.

This chain joins TRBV18 and TRBJ1-2; 9 bases line up with TRBD1. Trimming at V came to 10 bases and at J to 3 bases, leaving 6 bases not matched to a gene. CDR3 length equals 13 residues. Germline V gene lookup returns CDR1 KGHSH and CDR2 LQKENI. The CDR3 protein is CATGQGFDYGYTF. CDR3 bases: TGTGCCACCGGACAGGGGTTTGACTATGGCTACACCTTC.

The chain links TRBV5-1 to TRBJ2-3; TRBD1 might be the D (5 bases). The CDR3 spans 14 residues. Germline CDR1 is SGHRS and CDR2 is YFSETQ. V was clipped by 4 bases and J by 3 bases, with 12 bases between them. CDR3 sequence reads: CASSPGAGTDTQYF. CDR3 in DNA: TGCGCCAGCAGCCCCGGTGCAGGGACAGATACGCAGTATTTT.